These T cell receptor beta chains were read from a single sample in a study of PD-1 blockade in classical Hodgkin lymphoma. Measured with immunoSEQ multiplex PCR; TCRdb has only the in-frame clones, and not every one. The sample shows around 18,000 clones, about three quarters of them seen only once. Specimen: CD4+ T cells from blood, collected before the fourth cycle of nivolumab. Every receptor here comes from a human donor with classical Hodgkin lymphoma. Both conserved end residues are part of each CDR3. Each record gives: CDR3 protein, V gene, D gene, J gene. D genes are given only for firm matches.

CASSIDSGSGELFF | TRBV19 | - | TRBJ2-2
CASRSGTAMNTEAFF | TRBV6-1 | TRBD1 | TRBJ1-1
CASSEGWVQETQYF | TRBV2 | - | TRBJ2-5
CATRGVEKLFF | TRBV28 | TRBD1 | TRBJ1-4
CASSIGVGPYNQPQHF | TRBV19 | - | TRBJ1-5
CASSETGAYGYTF | TRBV6-5 | TRBD1 | TRBJ1-2
CASSLKGADTEAFF | TRBV5-1 | TRBD1 | TRBJ1-1
CASKGLADRSYEQYF | TRBV6-6 | TRBD2 | TRBJ2-7
CASSEVGGKNIQYF | TRBV2 | - | TRBJ2-4
CASSQVLGDEKLFF | TRBV4-2 | - | TRBJ1-4
CASSQAIQGGRGYGYTF | TRBV4-1 | - | TRBJ1-2
CASRASRVGGWNQPQHF | TRBV19 | - | TRBJ1-5
CAISQGHEHRELFF | TRBV10-3 | - | TRBJ2-2
CASSTDRDRGWETQYF | TRBV10-1 | TRBD1 | TRBJ2-5
CAISSYRVTGNTIYF | TRBV6-1 | - | TRBJ1-3
CASSLEPKSPLHF | TRBV5-6 | - | TRBJ1-6
CASSLDRGFYGYTF | TRBV5-4 | - | TRBJ1-2
CASSHSRNSPLHF | TRBV11-3 | - | TRBJ1-6
CASSVGPVFYEQYF | TRBV9 | - | TRBJ2-7
CASSPTGANSPLHF | TRBV6-5 | - | TRBJ1-6
CASSDLIGKVTEAFF | TRBV2 | - | TRBJ1-1
CASSQEGGAGDTQYF | TRBV4-2 | - | TRBJ2-3
CAWGVDSLNQPQHF | TRBV30 | - | TRBJ1-5
CASSPNPRDEQFF | TRBV11-3 | - | TRBJ2-1
CASRLLGQETQYF | TRBV6-5 | - | TRBJ2-5
CAWTSASTDTQYF | TRBV30 | - | TRBJ2-3
CASSLRTGSGNTIYF | TRBV5-1 | - | TRBJ1-3
CASSQKYASKNIQYF | TRBV4-3 | - | TRBJ2-4
CASSLFSSGTSYEQYF | TRBV9 | TRBD2 | TRBJ2-7
CASSVGFEEKLFF | TRBV9 | - | TRBJ1-4
CASSSTRAQETQYF | TRBV27 | - | TRBJ2-5
CASSQDGETVAFF | TRBV4-2 | - | TRBJ1-1
CASGPTGRSGYTF | TRBV12-5 | - | TRBJ1-2
CASSLAWQDYEQYF | TRBV7-2 | - | TRBJ2-7
CAWTSTGLKAFF | TRBV30 | - | TRBJ1-1
CASILPHPYF | TRBV6-5 | - | TRBJ2-4
CASSRQGRAYETQYF | TRBV6-6 | - | TRBJ2-5
CASSLRGYNEQFF | TRBV7-2 | - | TRBJ2-1
CASSLAVKAPGEQYF | TRBV5-1 | - | TRBJ2-7
CAISYRVEETQYF | TRBV10-3 | - | TRBJ2-5
CASSFLEASGSSPETQYF | TRBV7-2 | TRBD2 | TRBJ2-5
CASSPPAGQRVYNEQFF | TRBV18 | - | TRBJ2-1
CASKQSSYNSPLHF | TRBV6-5 | - | TRBJ1-6
CAIGTGNYGYTF | TRBV28 | TRBD1 | TRBJ1-2
CASSASGTEFYEQYF | TRBV5-1 | TRBD1 | TRBJ2-7
CASSYAAGASEAFF | TRBV6-5 | - | TRBJ1-1
CASSFGRLQEKLFF | TRBV13 | - | TRBJ1-4
CASSPGQGPFNQPQHF | TRBV11-2 | TRBD1 | TRBJ1-5
CASSKTGAWDGNTEAFF | TRBV19 | TRBD1 | TRBJ1-1
CASSPPAGNNEQFF | TRBV7-8 | - | TRBJ2-1